This TCR beta chain came from a study of blood T cell repertoires in COVID-19. Across the study: Acute and convalescent COVID-19 specimens originated in the United States, Italy and Spain. The cDNA or gDNA used as material had been derived from T cells, B-cell-depleted T cells, or PBMCs.

This clone was seen once. As handled by the study authors: Amplification of reference gene primers provided the estimated nucleated cell counts. TCRdb keeps only in-frame clones here, not all; method: immunoSEQ multiplex PCR. V and J calls plus clone size are reproduced from that table; the DNA served to infer D and trimming. The data contain 59,000 or so clones, 80% of them singletons. This CDR3 is built from 13 residues. Germline loops: CDR1 LNHDA, CDR2 SQIVND (reference sequence). The germline V and J ends were trimmed by 7 bases and 1 base, with 7 bases remaining between them. Sequencing was performed on peripheral blood. This clonotype was obtained from a man in his 60s with acute or convalescent COVID-19. The chain carries TRBV19 and TRBJ2-2; D gene uncertain. CDR3 sequence (DNA): TGTGCCAGTACGACTGTGAACACCGGGGAGCTGTTTTTT. The encoded protein is CASTTVNTGELFF.